The T cell receptor (beta chain) described here comes from a study of post-analysis software for immune sequencing data. Notes on the study in general: There were a few TRBV segments more frequent in patients than controls, and TRBV5-6, TRBV5-1 and TRBV20-1 were among them. Those samples that were prepared in the same batch co-clustered strongly by F measure. People with multiple sclerosis had a significantly lower normalized Chao1 diversity than controls did.

Every TCR beta cDNA library bore unique molecular identifiers. Input of roughly 0.9 to 11 million T cells yielded roughly 530,000 cDNA molecules. TCRdb processed the PCR reads anew with MiXCR; each CDR3 protein has one entry. Counted here are under 200,000 distinct CDR3 sequences, roughly 40% occurring once; the ten biggest clones make up approximately 30%. Germline V CDR1 and CDR2: MNHEY, SMNVEV (reference sequence). The CDR3 contains 13 residues. V shed 3 bases and J shed 2 bases, with 8 bases lying between them. Concerning this clonotype: Its antigen is not identified.

The sequence came from a girl under 18 with multiple sclerosis. The chain links TRBV27 to TRBJ2-7; a weak D match, TRBD2 (5 bases). Sequencing was performed on blood, taken after autologous hematopoietic stem cell transplantation. CDR3 sequence: CASSFGLTYEQYF. The CDR3 nucleotides are TGTGCCAGCAGTTTTGGACTCACCTACGAGCAGTACTTC.